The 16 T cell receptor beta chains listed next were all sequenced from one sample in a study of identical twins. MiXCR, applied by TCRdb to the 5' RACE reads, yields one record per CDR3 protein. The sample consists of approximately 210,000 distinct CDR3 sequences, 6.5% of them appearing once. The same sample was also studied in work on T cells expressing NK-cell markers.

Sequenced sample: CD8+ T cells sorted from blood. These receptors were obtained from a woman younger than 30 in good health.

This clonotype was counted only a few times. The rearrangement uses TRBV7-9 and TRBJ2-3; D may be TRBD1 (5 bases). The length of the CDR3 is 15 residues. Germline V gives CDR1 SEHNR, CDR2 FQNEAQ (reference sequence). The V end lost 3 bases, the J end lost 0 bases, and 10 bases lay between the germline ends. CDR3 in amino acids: CASSFWGPSTDTQYF. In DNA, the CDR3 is TGTGCCAGCAGCTTCTGGGGCCCTAGCACAGATACGCAGTATTTT.

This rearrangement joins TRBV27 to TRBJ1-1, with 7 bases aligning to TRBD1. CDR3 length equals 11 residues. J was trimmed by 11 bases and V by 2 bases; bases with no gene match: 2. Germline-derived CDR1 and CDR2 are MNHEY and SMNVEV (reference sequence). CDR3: CASSLDRDAFF. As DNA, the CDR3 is TGTGCCAGCAGTTTAGACAGGGATGCTTTCTTT.

CDR3 DNA: TGTGCCAGCAGATTGAGTAGTGGGCAGTTCTTC. It specifies CASRLSSGQFF. This rearrangement joins TRBV6-2 or TRBV6-3 to TRBJ2-1, with D hard to call. CDR1 and CDR2 (germline): MNHEY, SVGEGT. The CDR3 is 11 amino acids. With 6 bases removed from V and 12 bases from J, the gap between germline ends came to 12 bases.

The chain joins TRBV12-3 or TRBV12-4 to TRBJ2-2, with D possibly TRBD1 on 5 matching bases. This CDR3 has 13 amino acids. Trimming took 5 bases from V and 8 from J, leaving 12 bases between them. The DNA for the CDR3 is TGTGCCAGCAGTCCGGACACGACAGGGGAGCTGTTTTTT. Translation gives CASSPDTTGELFF.

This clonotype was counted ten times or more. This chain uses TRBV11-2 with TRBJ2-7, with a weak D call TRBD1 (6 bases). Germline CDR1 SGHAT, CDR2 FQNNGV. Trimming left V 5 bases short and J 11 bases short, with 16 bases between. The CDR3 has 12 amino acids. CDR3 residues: CASSLGQLVEYF. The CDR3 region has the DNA TGTGCCAGCAGCCTGGGACAATTGGTTGAGTACTTC.

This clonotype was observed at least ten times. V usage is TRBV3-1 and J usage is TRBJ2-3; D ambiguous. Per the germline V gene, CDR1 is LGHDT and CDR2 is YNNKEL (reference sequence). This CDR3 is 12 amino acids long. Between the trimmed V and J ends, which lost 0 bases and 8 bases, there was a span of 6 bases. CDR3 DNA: TGTGCCAGCAGCCAAGAAGAAGGTACGCAGTATTTT. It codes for CASSQEEGTQYF.

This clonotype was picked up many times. The CDR3 DNA is TGCAGCGCCACCGGGACAATCTCCTACAATGAGCAGTTCTTC. It translates to CSATGTISYNEQFF. The chain uses TRBV29-1 and TRBJ2-1; D is perhaps TRBD1 (6 bases). Germline CDR1 reads SQVTM; CDR2 reads ANQGSEA. V was cut by 7 bases and J by 0 bases, with 13 bases left in between. This CDR3 contains 14 residues.

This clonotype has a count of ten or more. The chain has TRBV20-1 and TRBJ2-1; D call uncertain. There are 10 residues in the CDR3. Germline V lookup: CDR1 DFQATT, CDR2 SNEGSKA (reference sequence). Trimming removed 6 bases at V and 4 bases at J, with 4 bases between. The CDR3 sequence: CSADYNEQFF. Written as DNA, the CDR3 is TGCAGTGCCGATTACAATGAGCAGTTCTTC.

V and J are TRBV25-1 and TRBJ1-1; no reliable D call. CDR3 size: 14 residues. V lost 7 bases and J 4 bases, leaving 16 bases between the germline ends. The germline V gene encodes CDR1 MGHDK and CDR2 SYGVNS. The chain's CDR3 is CASKAMRGSTEAFF. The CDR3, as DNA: TGTGCCAGCAAGGCGATGAGAGGGAGCACTGAAGCTTTCTTT.

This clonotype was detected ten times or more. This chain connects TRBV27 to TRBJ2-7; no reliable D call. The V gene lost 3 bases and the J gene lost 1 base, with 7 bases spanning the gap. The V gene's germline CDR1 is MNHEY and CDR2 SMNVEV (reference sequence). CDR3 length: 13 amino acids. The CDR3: CASSFVGSYEQYF. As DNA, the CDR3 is TGTGCCAGCAGTTTCGTAGGTTCCTACGAGCAGTACTTC.

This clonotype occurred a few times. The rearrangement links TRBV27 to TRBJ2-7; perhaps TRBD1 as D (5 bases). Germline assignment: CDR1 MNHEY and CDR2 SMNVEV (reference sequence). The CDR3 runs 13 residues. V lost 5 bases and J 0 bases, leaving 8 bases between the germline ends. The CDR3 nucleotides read TGTGCCAGCAGTAACAGGAGCTCCTACGAGCAGTACTTC. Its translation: CASSNRSSYEQYF.

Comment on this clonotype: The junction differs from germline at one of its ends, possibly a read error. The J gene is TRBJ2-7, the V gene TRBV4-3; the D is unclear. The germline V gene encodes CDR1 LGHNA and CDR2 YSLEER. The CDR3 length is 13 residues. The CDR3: CASSEDTRAEQYF. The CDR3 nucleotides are TGCGCCAGCAGCGAAGACACGCGCGCGGAGCAGTACTTC.

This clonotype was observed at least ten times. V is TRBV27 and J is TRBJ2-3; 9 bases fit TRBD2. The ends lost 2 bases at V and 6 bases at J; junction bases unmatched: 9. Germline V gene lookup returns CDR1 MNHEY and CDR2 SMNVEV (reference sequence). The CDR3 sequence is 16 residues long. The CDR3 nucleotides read TGTGCCAGCAGTTTAGGTTTTAGCGGGAGAGCTGATACGCAGTATTTT. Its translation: CASSLGFSGRADTQYF.

CDR3 DNA sequence: TGTGCCAGCTCAACTGACAGGGATTACGAGCAGTACTTC. Translating gives CASSTDRDYEQYF. This chain links TRBV18 with TRBJ2-7, with TRBD1 matching over 7 bases. From germline, CDR1 is KGHSH and CDR2 LQKENI. V lost 5 bases to trimming and J lost 4 bases; unmatched junction nucleotides: 5. The CDR3 runs 13 residues.

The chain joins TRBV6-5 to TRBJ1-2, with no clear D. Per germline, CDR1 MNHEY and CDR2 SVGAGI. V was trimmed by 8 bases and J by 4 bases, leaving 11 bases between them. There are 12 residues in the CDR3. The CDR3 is CASLGPSYGYTF. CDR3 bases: TGTGCCAGCCTCGGACCGAGCTATGGCTACACCTTC.

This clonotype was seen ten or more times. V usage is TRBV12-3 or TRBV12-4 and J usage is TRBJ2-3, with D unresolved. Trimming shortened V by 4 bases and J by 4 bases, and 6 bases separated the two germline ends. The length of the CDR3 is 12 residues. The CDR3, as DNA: TGTGCCAGCAGTTCCACATCAGATACGCAGTATTTT. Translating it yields CASSSTSDTQYF.